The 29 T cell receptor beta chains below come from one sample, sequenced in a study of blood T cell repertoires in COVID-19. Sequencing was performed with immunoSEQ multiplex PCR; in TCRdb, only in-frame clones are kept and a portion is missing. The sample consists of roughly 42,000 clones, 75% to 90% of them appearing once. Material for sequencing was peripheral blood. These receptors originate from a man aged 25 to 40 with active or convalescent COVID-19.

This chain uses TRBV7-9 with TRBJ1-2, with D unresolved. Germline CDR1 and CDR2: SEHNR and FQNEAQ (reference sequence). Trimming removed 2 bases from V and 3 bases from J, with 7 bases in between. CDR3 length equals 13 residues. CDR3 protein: CASSLFSDYGYTF. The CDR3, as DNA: TGTGCCAGCAGCTTATTTTCGGACTATGGCTACACCTTC.

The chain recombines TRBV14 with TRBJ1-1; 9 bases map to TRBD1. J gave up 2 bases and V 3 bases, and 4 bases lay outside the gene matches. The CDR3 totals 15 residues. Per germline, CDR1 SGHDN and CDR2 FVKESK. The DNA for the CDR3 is TGTGCCAGCAGCCAGTGGGGACAGGGAAACACTGAAGCTTTCTTT. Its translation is CASSQWGQGNTEAFF.

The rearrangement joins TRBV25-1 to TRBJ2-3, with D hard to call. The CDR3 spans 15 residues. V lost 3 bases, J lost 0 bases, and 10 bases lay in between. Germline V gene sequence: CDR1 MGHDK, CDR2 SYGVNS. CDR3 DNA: TGTGCCAGCAGTGATTTTACAGCTAGCACAGATACGCAGTATTTT. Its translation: CASSDFTASTDTQYF.

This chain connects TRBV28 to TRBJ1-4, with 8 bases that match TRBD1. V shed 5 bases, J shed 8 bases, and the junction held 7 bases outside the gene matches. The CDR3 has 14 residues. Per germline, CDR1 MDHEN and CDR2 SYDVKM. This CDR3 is CASSRTGKGEKLFF. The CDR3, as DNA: TGTGCCAGCAGTCGGACAGGGAAGGGAGAAAAACTGTTTTTT. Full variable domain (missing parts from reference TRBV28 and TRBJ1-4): DVKVTQSSRYLVKRTGEKVFLECVQDMDHENMFWYRQDPGLGLRLIYFSYDVKMKEKGDIPEGYSVSREKKERFSLILESASTNQTSMYLCASSRTGKGEKLFFGSGTQLSVL.

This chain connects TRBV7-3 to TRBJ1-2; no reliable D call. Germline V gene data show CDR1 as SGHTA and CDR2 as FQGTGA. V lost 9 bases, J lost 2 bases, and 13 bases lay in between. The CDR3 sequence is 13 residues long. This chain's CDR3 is CASSPGNNYGYTF. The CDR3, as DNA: TGTGCCAGTAGCCCCGGGAACAACTATGGCTACACCTTC.

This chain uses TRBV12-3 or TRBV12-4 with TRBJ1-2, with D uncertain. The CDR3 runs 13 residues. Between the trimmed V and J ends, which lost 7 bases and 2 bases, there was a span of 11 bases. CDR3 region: CASTSGINYGYTF. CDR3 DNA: TGTGCCAGCACCTCCGGGATCAACTATGGCTACACCTTC.

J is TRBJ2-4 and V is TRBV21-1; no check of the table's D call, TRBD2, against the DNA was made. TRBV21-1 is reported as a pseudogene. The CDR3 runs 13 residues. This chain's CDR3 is CASSNRAKNIQYF. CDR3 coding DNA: TGTGCCAGCAGCAACCGAGCCAAAAACATTCAGTACTTC.

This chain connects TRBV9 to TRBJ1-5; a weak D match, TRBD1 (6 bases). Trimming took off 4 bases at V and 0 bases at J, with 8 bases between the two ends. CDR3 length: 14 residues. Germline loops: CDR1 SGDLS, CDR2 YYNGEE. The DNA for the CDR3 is TGTGCCAGCAGCCGGACAGATAGCAATCAGCCCCAGCATTTT. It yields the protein CASSRTDSNQPQHF. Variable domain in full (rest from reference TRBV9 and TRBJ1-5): DSGVTQTPKHLITATGQRVTLRCSPRSGDLSVYWYQQSLDQGLQFLIQYYNGEERAKGNILERFSAQQFPDLHSELNLSSLELGDSALYFCASSRTDSNQPQHFGDGTRLSIL.

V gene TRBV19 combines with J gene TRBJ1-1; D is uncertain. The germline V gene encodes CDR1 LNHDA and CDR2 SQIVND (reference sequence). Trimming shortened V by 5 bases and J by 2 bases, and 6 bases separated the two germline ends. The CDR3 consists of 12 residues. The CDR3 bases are TGTGCCAGTAGTGAGCGAAACACTGAAGCTTTCTTT. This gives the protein CASSERNTEAFF.

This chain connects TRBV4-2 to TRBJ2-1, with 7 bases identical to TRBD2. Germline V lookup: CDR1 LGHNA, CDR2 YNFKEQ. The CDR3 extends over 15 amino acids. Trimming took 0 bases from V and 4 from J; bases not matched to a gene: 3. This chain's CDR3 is CASSQETSYYNEQFF. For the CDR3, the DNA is TGTGCCAGCAGCCAAGAGACTAGCTATTACAATGAGCAGTTCTTC.

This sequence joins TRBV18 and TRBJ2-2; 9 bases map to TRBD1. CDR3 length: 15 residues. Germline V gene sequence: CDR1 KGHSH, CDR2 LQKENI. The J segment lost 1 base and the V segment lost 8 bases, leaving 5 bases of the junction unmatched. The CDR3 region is CASPGQGRNTGELFF. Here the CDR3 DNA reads TGTGCCAGCCCCGGACAGGGGAGGAACACCGGGGAGCTGTTTTTT. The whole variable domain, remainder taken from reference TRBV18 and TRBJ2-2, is NAGVMQNPRHLVRRRGQEARLRCSPMKGHSHVYWYRQLPEEGLKFMVYLQKENIIDESGMPKERFSAEFPKEGPSILRIQQVVRGDSAAYFCASPGQGRNTGELFFGEGSRLTVL.

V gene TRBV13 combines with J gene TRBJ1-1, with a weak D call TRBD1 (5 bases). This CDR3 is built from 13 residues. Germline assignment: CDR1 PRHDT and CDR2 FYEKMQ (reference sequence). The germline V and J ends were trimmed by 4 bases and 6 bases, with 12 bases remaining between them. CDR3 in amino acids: CASSYLGGSEAFF. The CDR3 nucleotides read TGTGCCAGCAGCTACCTGGGGGGATCTGAAGCTTTCTTT.

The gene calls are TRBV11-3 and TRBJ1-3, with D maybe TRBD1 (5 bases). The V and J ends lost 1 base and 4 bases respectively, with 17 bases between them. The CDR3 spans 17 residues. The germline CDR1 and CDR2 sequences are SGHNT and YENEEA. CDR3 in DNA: TGTGCCAGCAGCTTAGCCGGGGAGGGGCTGACCGGAAACACCATATATTTT. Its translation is CASSLAGEGLTGNTIYF. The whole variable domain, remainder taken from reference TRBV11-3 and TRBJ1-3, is EAGVVQSPRYKIIEKKQPVAFWCNPISGHNTLYWYLQNLGQGPELLIRYENEEAVDDSQLPKDRFSAERLKGVDSTLKIQPAELGDSAVYLCASSLAGEGLTGNTIYFGEGSWLTVV.

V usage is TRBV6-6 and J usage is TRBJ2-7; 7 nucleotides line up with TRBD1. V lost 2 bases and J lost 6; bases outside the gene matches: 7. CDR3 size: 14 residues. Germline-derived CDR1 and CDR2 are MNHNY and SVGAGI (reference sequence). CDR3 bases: TGTGCCAGCAGTTACGCCGAGACAGGGCTCGAGCAGTACGTC. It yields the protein CASSYAETGLEQYV.

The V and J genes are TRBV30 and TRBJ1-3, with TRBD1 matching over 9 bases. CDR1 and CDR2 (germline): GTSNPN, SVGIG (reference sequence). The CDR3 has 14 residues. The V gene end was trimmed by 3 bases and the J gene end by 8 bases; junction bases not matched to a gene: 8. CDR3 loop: CAWRKQGATDTIYF. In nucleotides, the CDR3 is TGTGCCTGGAGGAAACAGGGGGCGACGGACACCATATATTTT.

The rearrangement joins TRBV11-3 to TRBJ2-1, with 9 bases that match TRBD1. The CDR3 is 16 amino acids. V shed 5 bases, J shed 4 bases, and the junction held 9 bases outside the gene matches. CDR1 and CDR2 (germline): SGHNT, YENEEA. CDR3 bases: TGTGCCAGCAGCAAAGCCGGACAGGGGTCGTACAATGAGCAGTTCTTC. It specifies CASSKAGQGSYNEQFF.

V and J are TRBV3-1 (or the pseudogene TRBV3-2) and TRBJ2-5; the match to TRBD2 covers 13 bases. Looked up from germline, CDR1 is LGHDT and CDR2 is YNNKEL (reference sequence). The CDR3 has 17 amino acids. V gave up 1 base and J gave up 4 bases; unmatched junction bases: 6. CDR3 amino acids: CASSQALAGGRGETQYF. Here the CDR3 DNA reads TGTGCCAGCAGCCAAGCACTAGCGGGGGGGCGAGGAGAGACCCAGTACTTC.

The CDR3 loop reads CASSSRQGLDEKLFF. CDR3 DNA: TGTGCCAGCAGCTCACGACAGGGATTGGACGAAAAACTGTTTTTT. The chain joins TRBV6-6 to TRBJ1-4; 7 nucleotides agree with TRBD1. This CDR3 has 15 residues. In germline, CDR1 is MNHNY, CDR2 SVGAGI (reference sequence). V was clipped by 6 bases and J by 8 bases; unmatched bases: 12.

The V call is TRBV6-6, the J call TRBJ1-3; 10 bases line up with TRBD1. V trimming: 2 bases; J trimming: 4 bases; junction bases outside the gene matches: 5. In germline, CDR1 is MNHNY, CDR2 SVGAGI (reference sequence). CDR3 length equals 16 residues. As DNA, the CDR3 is TGTGCCAGCAGTTACGGGGGACAGGGGAGCGGAAACACCATATATTTT. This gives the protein CASSYGGQGSGNTIYF.

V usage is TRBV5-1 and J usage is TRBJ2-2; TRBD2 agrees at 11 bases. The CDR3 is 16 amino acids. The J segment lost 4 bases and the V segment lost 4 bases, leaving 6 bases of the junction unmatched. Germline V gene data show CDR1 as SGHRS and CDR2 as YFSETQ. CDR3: CASSVRLAGSTGELFF. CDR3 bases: TGCGCCAGCAGCGTCCGACTAGCGGGAAGCACCGGGGAGCTGTTTTTT.

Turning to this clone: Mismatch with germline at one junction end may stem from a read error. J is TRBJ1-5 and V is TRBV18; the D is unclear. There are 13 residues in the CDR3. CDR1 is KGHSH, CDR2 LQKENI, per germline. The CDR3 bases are TGTGCCAGCTCATCGGACGGGAATCTGCCCCAGCATTTT. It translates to CASSSDGNLPQHF.

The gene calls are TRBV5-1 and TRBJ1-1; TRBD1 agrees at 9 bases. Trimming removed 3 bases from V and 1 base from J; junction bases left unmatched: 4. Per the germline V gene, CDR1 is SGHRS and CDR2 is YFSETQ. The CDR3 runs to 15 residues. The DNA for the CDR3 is TGCGCCAGCAGCTCTCGGACAGGGGCGAACACTGAAGCTTTCTTT. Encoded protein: CASSSRTGANTEAFF.

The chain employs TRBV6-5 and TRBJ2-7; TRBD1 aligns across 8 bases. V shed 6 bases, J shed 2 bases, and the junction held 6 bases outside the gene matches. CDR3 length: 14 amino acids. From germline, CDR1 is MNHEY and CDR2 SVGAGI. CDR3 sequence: CASSRDRITYEQYF. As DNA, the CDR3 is TGTGCCAGCAGCCGGGACAGGATAACCTACGAGCAGTACTTC.

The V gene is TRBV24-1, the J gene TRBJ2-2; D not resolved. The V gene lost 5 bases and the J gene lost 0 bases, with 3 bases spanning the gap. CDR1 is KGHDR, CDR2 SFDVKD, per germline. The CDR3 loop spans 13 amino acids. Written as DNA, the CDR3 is TGTGCCACCAGTGCGGCGAACACCGGGGAGCTGTTTTTT. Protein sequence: CATSAANTGELFF.

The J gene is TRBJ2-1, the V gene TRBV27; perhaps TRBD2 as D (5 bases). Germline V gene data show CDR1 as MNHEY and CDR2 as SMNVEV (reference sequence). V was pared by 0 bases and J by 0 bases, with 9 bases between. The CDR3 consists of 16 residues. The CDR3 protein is CASSLSLGSSYNEQFF. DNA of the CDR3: TGTGCCAGCAGTTTATCCCTAGGGAGCTCCTACAATGAGCAGTTCTTC.

DNA for the CDR3: TGTGCCAGCTCACCACCGGAGGGACAGCGGACTGAAGCTTTCTTT. Translation gives CASSPPEGQRTEAFF. The chain is built from TRBV18 and TRBJ1-1, with 7 nucleotides matching TRBD1. V shed 0 bases and J 5 bases; nucleotides not matched to a gene: 6. This CDR3 is 15 amino acids long. Germline CDR1 and CDR2: KGHSH and LQKENI.

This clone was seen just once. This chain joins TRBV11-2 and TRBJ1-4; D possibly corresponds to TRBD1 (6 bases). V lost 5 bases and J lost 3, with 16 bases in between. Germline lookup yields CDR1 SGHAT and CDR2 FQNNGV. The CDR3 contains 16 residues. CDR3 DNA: TGTGCCAGCAGCCCGGACAGATGGGCGGCTAATGAAAAACTGTTTTTT. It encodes CASSPDRWAANEKLFF.

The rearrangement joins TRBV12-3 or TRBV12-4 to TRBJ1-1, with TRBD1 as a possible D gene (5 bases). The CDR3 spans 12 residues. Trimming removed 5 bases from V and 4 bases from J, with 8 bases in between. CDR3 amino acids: CASSHRTTEAFF. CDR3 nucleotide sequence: TGTGCCAGCAGTCACAGGACCACTGAAGCTTTCTTT.

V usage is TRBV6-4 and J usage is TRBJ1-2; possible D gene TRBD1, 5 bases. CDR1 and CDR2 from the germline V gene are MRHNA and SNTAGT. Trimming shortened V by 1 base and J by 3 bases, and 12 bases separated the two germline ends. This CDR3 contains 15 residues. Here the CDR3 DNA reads TGTGCCAGCAGTGACTTGGGGGGATTCCACTATGGCTACACCTTC. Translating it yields CASSDLGGFHYGYTF.